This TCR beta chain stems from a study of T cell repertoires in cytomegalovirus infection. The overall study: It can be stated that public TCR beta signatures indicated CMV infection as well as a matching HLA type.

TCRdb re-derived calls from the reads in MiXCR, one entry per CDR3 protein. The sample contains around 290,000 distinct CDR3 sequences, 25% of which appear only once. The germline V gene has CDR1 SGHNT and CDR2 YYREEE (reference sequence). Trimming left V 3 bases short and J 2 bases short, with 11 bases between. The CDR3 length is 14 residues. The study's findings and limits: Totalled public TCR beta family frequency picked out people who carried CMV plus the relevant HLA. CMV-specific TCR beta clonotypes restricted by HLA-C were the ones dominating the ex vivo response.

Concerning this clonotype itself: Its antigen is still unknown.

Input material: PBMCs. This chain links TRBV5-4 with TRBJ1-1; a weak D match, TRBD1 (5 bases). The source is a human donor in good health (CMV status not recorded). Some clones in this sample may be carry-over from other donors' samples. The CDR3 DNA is TGTGCCAGCAGCTGGACGGGGGTTAACACTGAAGCTTTCTTT. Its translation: CASSWTGVNTEAFF.